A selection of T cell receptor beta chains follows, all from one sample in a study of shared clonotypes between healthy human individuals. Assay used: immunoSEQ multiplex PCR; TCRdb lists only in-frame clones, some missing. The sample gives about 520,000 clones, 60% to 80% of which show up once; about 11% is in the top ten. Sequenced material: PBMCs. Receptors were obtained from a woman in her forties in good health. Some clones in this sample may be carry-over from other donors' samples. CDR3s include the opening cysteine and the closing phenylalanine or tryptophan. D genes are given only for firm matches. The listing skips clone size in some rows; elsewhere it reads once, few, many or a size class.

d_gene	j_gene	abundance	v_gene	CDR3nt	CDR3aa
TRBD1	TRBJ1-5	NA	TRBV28	TGTGCCAGCAGCCCTAATGGACAGGGCAGCAATCAGCCCCAGCATTTT	CASSPNGQGSNQPQHF
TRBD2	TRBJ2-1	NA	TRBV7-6	TGTGCCAGCAGCCTACTGGGACTAGCGGGAGACAATGAGCAGTTCTTC	CASSLLGLAGDNEQFF
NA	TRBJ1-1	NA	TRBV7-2	TGTGCCAGCAGCCCCCGGGGACGAGCTGAAGCTTTCTTT	CASSPRGRAEAFF
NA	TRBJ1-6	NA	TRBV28	TGTGCCAGCAGTTTGTTACAGGAACGTAAACCCCTCCACTTT	CASSLLQERKPLHF
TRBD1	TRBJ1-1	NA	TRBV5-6	TGTGCCAGCAGCTTATACAGGGGACCGGGAACTGAAGCTTTCTTT	CASSLYRGPGTEAFF
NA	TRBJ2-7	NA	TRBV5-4	TGTGCCAGCAGCCCTGGGACGGAGAGGGGCGAGCAGTACTTC	CASSPGTERGEQYF
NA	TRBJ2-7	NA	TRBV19	TGTGCCATTTCTAGGACTATCTACGCTGAGCAGTACTTC	CAISRTIYAEQYF
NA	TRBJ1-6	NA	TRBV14	TGTGCCAGCAGCCAAGTTCGGGGGTATAATTCACCCCTCCACTTT	CASSQVRGYNSPLHF
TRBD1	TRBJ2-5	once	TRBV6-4	TGTGCCAGCAGTGACCCCGGGACAGGGAAGGAGACCCAGTACTTC	CASSDPGTGKETQYF
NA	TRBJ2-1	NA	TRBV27	TGTGCCAGCAGGCCCCTAGGGCGATTAAATTATAAATCCTACAATGAGCAGTTCTTC	CASRPLGRLNYKSYNEQFF
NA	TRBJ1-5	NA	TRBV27	TGTGCCAGCAGTTTAGGCGGCAGATTCAATCAGCCCCAGCATTTT	CASSLGGRFNQPQHF
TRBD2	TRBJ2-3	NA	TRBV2	TGTGCCAGTACCGGGACTAATACAGATACGCAGTATTTT	CASTGTNTDTQYF
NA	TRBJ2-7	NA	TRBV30	TGTGCCTCCCACCCGGGTTCTTCCTCCTACGAGCAGTACTTC	CASHPGSSSYEQYF
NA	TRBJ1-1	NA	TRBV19	TGTGCCAGTAGTACCCCCGGCTTTCTGAGGAACACTGAAGCTTTCTTT	CASSTPGFLRNTEAFF
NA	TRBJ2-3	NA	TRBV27	TGTGCCAGCAGTTTGGGGTGGACAGATACGCAGTATTTT	CASSLGWTDTQYF
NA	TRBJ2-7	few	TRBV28	TGTGCCAGCAGTTTCTCCTCCTCGGCGCGTTCCTACGAGCAGTACTTC	CASSFSSSARSYEQYF
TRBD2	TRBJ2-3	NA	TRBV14	TGTGCCAGCAGCCCCCCGGGACTAGCGAGACCTAGCACAGATACGCAGTATTTT	CASSPPGLARPSTDTQYF
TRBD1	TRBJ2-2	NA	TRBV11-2	TGTGCCAGCAGCGGATTGCAGGGGGATGGCACCGGGGAGCTGTTTTTT	CASSGLQGDGTGELFF
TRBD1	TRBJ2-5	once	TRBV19	TGTGCCAGTAGTAGGGACAGGGGAGGAGAGACCCAGTACTTC	CASSRDRGGETQYF
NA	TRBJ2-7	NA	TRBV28	TGTGCCAGCAGTTCACCGGGACGTTCGATCTACGAGCAGTACTTC	CASSSPGRSIYEQYF
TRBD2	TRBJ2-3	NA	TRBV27	TGTGCCAGCAGTCCCGGACTAGCGCAGGGTACGCAGTATTTT	CASSPGLAQGTQYF
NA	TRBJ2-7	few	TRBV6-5	TGTGCCAGCAGTCTGGCCGGGAGCGGCTACGAGCAGTACTTC	CASSLAGSGYEQYF
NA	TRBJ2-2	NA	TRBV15	TGTGCCACCAGCAGAGATACGGCGAACACCGGGGAGCTGTTTTTT	CATSRDTANTGELFF
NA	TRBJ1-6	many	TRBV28	TGTGCCAGCAGTAGGACCTCCAGTTCACCCCTCCACTTT	CASSRTSSSPLHF
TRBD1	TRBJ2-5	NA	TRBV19	TGTGCCAGTAGTTCCCACAGGGGAGAGACCCAGTACTTC	CASSSHRGETQYF
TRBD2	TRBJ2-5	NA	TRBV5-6	TGTGCCAGCAGCCCCTGGACTAGCGGAGAACAAGAGACCCAGTACTTC	CASSPWTSGEQETQYF
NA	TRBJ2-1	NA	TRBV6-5	TGTGCCAGCAGTTCCCGGGGGAGGAACTCCTACAATGAGCAGTTCTTC	CASSSRGRNSYNEQFF
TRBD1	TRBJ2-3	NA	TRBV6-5	TGTGCCAGCAAAATGGGACAGAACACAGATACGCAGTATTTT	CASKMGQNTDTQYF
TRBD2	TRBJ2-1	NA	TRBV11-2	TGTGCCAGCAGCTTTGGTCTAGCGGGAAACAATGAGCAGTTCTTC	CASSFGLAGNNEQFF
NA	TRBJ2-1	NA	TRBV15	TGTGCCACCAGCAGAGAGAAGGAGCTATTGAGGCAGTTCTTC	CATSREKELLRQFF
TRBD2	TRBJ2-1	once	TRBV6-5	TGTGCCAGCAGTTACTCAGGACTAGCGGGTTCTGAGCAGTTCTTC	CASSYSGLAGSEQFF
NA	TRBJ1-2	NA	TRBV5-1	TGCGCCAGCAGCTACGATACCAACTATGGCTACACCTTC	CASSYDTNYGYTF
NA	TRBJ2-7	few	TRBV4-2	TGTGCCAGCAGCCAGCCAGACAGGTTCCCCTACGAGCAGTACTTC	CASSQPDRFPYEQYF
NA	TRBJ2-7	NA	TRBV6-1	TGTGCCAGCAGCCCCCCTACTTCGGGGCAGTACTTC	CASSPPTSGQYF
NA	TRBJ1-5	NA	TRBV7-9	TGTGCCAGCAGCTTCGGGGAGGGGGTAGGTCAGCCCCAGCATTTT	CASSFGEGVGQPQHF
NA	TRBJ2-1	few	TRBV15	TGTGCCCCACCCCACCGCTTGAGGCGGTTCTTC	CAPPHRLRRFF
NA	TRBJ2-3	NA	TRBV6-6	TGTGCCAGCAGCTCCCCGGTCTTGTTGACAGATACGCAGTATTTT	CASSSPVLLTDTQYF